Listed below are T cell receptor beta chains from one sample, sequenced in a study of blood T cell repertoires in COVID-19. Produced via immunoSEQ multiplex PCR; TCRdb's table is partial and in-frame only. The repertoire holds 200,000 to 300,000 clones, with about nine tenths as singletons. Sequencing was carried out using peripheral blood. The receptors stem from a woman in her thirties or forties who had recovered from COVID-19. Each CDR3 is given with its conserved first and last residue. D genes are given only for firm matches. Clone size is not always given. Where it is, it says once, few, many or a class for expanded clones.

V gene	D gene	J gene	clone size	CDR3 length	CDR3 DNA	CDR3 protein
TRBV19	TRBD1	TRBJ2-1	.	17	TGTGCCAGTAGCCACCTAGCTGTTGGGACAGGGAACGATGAGCAGTTCTTC	CASSHLAVGTGNDEQFF
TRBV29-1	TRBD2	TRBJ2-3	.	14	TGCAGCGCCCAGCGGGGGCCTTTCACAGATACGCAGTATTTT	CSAQRGPFTDTQYF
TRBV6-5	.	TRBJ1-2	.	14	TGTGCCAGTACCCTCGGAGGTTCTCCCTATGGCTACACCTTC	CASTLGGSPYGYTF
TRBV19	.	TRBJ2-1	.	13	TGTGCCAGTAGTAGGACTACCTACAATGAGCAGTTCTTC	CASSRTTYNEQFF
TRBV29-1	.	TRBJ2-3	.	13	TGCAGCGTTAGACAGTCACCCACAGATACGCAGTATTTT	CSVRQSPTDTQYF
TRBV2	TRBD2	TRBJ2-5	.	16	TGTGCCAGCAGTGACGGGACTAGCGGGGACCAAGAGACCCAGTACTTC	CASSDGTSGDQETQYF
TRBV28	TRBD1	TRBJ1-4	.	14	TGTGCCAGCAGTTTAGGGGACAGGGTCACAAAACTGTTTTTT	CASSLGDRVTKLFF
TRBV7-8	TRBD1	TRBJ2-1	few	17	TGTGCCAGCAGCTTAGCAGGGGGCGATCCCCCTTGGAATGAGCAGTTCTTC	CASSLAGGDPPWNEQFF
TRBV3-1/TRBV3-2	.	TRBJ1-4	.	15	TGTGCCAGCAGCCACTCGGGAGAGGGTAATGAAAAACTGTTTTTT	CASSHSGEGNEKLFF
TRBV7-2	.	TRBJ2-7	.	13	TGTGCCAGCAGCTTAGTCACAACCTACGAGCAGTACTTC	CASSLVTTYEQYF
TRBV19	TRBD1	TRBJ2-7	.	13	TGTGCCAGTAGCAAGAGACAGGGGCTCGAGCAGTACTTC	CASSKRQGLEQYF
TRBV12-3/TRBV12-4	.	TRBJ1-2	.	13	TGTGCCACTGAAGGCGGGGCTAACTATGGCTACACCTTC	CATEGGANYGYTF
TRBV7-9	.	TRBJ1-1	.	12	TGTGCCAGCAGCTTGGGGGGAAGGGGAGCTTTCTTT	CASSLGGRGAFF
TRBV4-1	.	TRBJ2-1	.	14	TGCGCCAGCAGCCAAGTTTGGGGGCACAATGAGCAGTTCTTC	CASSQVWGHNEQFF
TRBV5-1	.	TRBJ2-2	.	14	TGCGTCAGCAGCTTGGAAAGCCCCCACGGGGAGCTGTTTTTT	CVSSLESPHGELFF
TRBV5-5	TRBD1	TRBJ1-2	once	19	TGTGCCAGCAGCCTCAGATCCGGGACAGGGGGTTTATTTGGTTATGGCTACACCTTC	CASSLRSGTGGLFGYGYTF
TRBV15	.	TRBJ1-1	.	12	TGTGCCACATCAGAGGGCTACACTGAAGCTTTCTTT	CATSEGYTEAFF
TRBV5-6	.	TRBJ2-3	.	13	TGTGCCAGCAGCTTGGGGCGGGGGCGTAGTGAGTATTTT	CASSLGRGRSEYF